The clone carrying this T cell receptor (beta chain) was recorded a few times. Its antigen is not known. Unique molecular identifiers were incorporated when the TCRbeta library was constructed. TCRdb re-derived calls from the PCR reads in MiXCR, one entry per CDR3 protein. Seen here are a few hundred thousand distinct CDR3 sequences, 10% to 15% observed once, and the top ten hold around 2.2%. CDR1 is KGHSH, CDR2 LQKENI, per germline. The junction had 13 bases not matched to a gene; V was cut back by 6 bases and J by 8 bases. The CDR3 length is 15 residues. The sample comes from a study of T-cell reconstitution after alpha-beta-depleted transplantation in children. Regarding the study as a whole: High day-60 TCRbeta diversity in some patients came from surviving recipient T cells and thymic progenitors. Newly produced T cells mostly provided counts and TCRbeta diversity after one year, as hyperexpanded clones declined. In patients about two months after transplant, alpha-beta T cells reportedly arose from several hundred expanded graft clones.

This sequence joins TRBV18 and TRBJ2-1; the match to TRBD1 covers 7 bases. This clonotype originated in a male patient younger than 18 who had a stem cell transplant for acute myeloid leukemia, so the T cells may come from the graft donor. Sample: PBMCs, mostly from graft donor cells, taken 360 days after TCRalphabeta/CD19-depleted stem cell transplant. CDR3 sequence (DNA): TGTGCCAGCTCCGTGGTAGGACAGGCGGTTGATGAGCAGTTCTTC. This encodes CASSVVGQAVDEQFF.